This section outlines one T cell receptor (beta chain) sequence together with its context. The data stem from a study of T-cell memory formation after mild COVID-19. TCRdb reprocessed the 5' RACE reads with MiXCR, giving one entry per CDR3 protein. The sample consists of about 400,000 distinct CDR3 sequences, 20% to 30% of them appearing once. Germline CDR1 and CDR2: SGDLS and YYNGEE. V was pared by 2 bases and J by 4 bases, with 4 bases of the junction left unmatched. The CDR3 has 14 residues. Sequenced sample: PBMCs or a T cell subset sorted from them (not recorded which). The chain couples TRBV9 to TRBJ1-1; 8 bases line up with TRBD1. This receptor was obtained from an adult woman who had mild COVID-19 (a few samples of this study predate the infection). Cell type and time point are not known. The CDR3 sequence: CASSVLDRATEAFF. The CDR3 DNA sequence: TGTGCCAGCAGCGTCCTGGACAGGGCCACTGAAGCTTTCTTT.